Given below is one T cell receptor beta chain in context. The antigen remains undetermined. PCR amplification relied on 60 Vbeta primers (plus 13 Jbeta primers). Method: immunoSEQ multiplex PCR; TCRdb's copy keeps in-frame clones and lacks some. The table shows 180,000 or so clones, with 75% to 90% occurring only once. The data are from a study of cytomegalovirus exposure and HLA in healthy donors. Study-level results: With DRB1 most and HLA-C fewest, TCR association rates differed between HLA loci in a later analysis. Data from an earlier analysis indicated that most TCR beta V segments were productive either about 90% or about 30% of the time.

This CDR3 is built from 13 residues. V was trimmed by 1 base and J by 4 bases, leaving 5 bases between them. Germline V gives CDR1 LGHNT, CDR2 FRNRAP. This receptor was obtained from a man younger than 30 in good health and CMV-seropositive. J is TRBJ1-5 and V is TRBV12-5; D remains unclear. Sequencing was done on a sample of PBMCs. Written as DNA, the CDR3 is TGTGCTAGTGGTTTGGGCAGGAATCAGCCCCAGCATTTT. Protein: CASGLGRNQPQHF.